This T cell receptor (beta chain) was sequenced for a study of blood T cell repertoires in COVID-19. Study as a whole: Among Cohort 3 donors, those recovered had two negative PCRs, clearance, or symptom resolution. Italy, Spain and the United States were the sources of the convalescent and acute COVID-19 samples.

Enrolled through a virtual design, the participants were between roughly 18 and 100 years of age and came from about two dozen US areas. Self-reported history from a screening survey and questionnaire set each donor's cohort. Here immunoSEQ multiplex PCR was the method, and the copy in TCRdb shows in-frame clones only, minus some. This table has approximately 250,000 clones, about 88% appearing once. The CDR3 has 11 amino acids. V was pared by 6 bases and J by 12 bases, with 7 bases of the junction left unmatched. Germline CDR1 MNHEY, CDR2 SVGEGT. This chain connects TRBV6-2 or TRBV6-3 to TRBJ1-1, with 7 bases matching TRBD1. Sequenced sample: PBMCs or T cells enriched from blood (not recorded which). The sequence derives from a woman aged 55-70 years in a cohort exposed to, infected with or recovered from COVID-19 (not recorded which). CDR3 region: CASSQGDRTFF. The CDR3 coding sequence is TGTGCCAGCAGCCAGGGGGATAGGACTTTCTTT.